This note documents a single T cell receptor (beta chain) sequence. What it binds is unknown. The sample comes from a study of cytomegalovirus exposure and HLA in healthy donors. Study overall: Early released data had about 85 million unique TCRs, all coming from HLA-typed donors. General observations from the study: Reportedly, diagnosis of cytomegalovirus status by the classifier showed high specificity and sensitivity.

The PCR employed 60 Vbeta primers together with 13 Jbeta primers. Repertoires were generated with immunoSEQ multiplex PCR, while TCRdb's copy carries only in-frame clones and drops some. The top ten clones hold 12% of a sample with 45,000 to 55,000 clones, around three fifths of them seen once. The material sequenced was PBMCs. The source of this sequence is a human donor in good health.

The CDR3 loop is CASSIPGQGSGGYTF. DNA of the CDR3: TGTGCCAGCAGTATTCCGGGACAGGGGTCGGGTGGCTACACCTTC. V and J are TRBV6-5 and TRBJ1-2; 10 bases map to TRBD1. V lost 5 bases and J lost 7; bases outside the gene matches: 10. Germline V gene data show CDR1 as MNHEY and CDR2 as SVGAGI. CDR3 size: 15 residues.